This TCR beta chain was profiled in a study of neurological immune-mediated disorders. TCRdb re-analysed the 5' RACE reads in MiXCR, keeping a single row per CDR3 protein. The sample holds about 79,000 distinct CDR3 sequences, approximately 14% seen once. This clonotype was recorded many times. The CDR3 is 17 amino acids. Germline V gene sequence: CDR1 SGHNT, CDR2 YENEEA. Germline trimming cut 4 bases from V and 3 bases from J; bases unmatched to any gene: 11. The TCR comes from a woman aged 45-59 years in good health. The sample was PBMCs. The genes are TRBV11-3 and TRBJ2-1, with 8 bases identical to TRBD2. For the CDR3, the DNA is TGTGCCAGCAGCTCTGGTACTCGGGGGGGCGACTACAATGAGCAGTTCTTC. This codes for CASSSGTRGGDYNEQFF.